Below, 12 T cell receptor beta chains from the same sample are listed, as sequenced in a study of cytomegalovirus exposure and HLA in healthy donors. It was with 60 Vbeta and 13 Jbeta primers that the PCR ran. Using immunoSEQ multiplex PCR, the repertoire was profiled, and TCRdb retains in-frame clones only, with some absent. Of 95,000 to 150,000 clones listed, 65% to 85% were seen once; the top ten hold approximately 0.22%. Sequencing used PBMCs. Receptors were obtained from a man aged 45 to 65 in good health and CMV-seronegative.

The chain combines TRBV5-4 with TRBJ2-3, with 8 bases that match TRBD2. V was clipped by 3 bases and J by 5 bases; unmatched bases: 14. This CDR3 contains 17 residues. CDR1 is SGHNT, CDR2 YYREEE, per germline (reference sequence). The CDR3 is CASSSGAPGLGGDTQYF. The CDR3 DNA is TGTGCCAGCAGCTCGGGGGCCCCGGGACTAGGAGGAGATACGCAGTATTTT.

V gene TRBV27 combines with J gene TRBJ2-3, with D perhaps matching TRBD2 (5 bases). Trimming left V 2 bases short and J 1 base short, with 16 bases between. Germline V gives CDR1 MNHEY, CDR2 SMNVEV (reference sequence). CDR3 length: 17 amino acids. In DNA form, the CDR3 reads TGTGCCAGCAGTTTAGGGTTCAGCGGAGCGGGCACAGATACGCAGTATTTT. The encoded protein is CASSLGFSGAGTDTQYF.

This chain joins TRBV28 and TRBJ1-2, with D perhaps matching TRBD1 (5 bases). Deletions cut 7 bases from V and 0 bases from J, with 6 bases between. This CDR3 is 12 amino acids long. The germline gives CDR1 MDHEN, CDR2 SYDVKM. As DNA, the CDR3 is TGTGCCAGCAAGACAGCTAACTATGGCTACACCTTC. Its protein product is CASKTANYGYTF.

This clone was seen a single time. The chain links TRBV23-1 to TRBJ1-3; 10 nucleotides align to TRBD1. TRBV23-1 is labeled an ORF, and its function is uncertain. This CDR3 is built from 15 residues. Germline trimming cut 3 bases from V and 1 base from J; bases unmatched to any gene: 0. CDR3 amino acids: CASSQDRGSGNTIYF. CDR3 sequence (DNA): TGCGCCAGCAGTCAGGACAGGGGGTCTGGAAACACCATATATTTT.

The chain combines TRBV7-2 with TRBJ1-5, with D unresolved. The V end was cut by 7 bases, the J end by 5 bases, with 15 bases between. CDR3 length: 14 amino acids. CDR1 SGHTA and CDR2 FQGNSA come from the germline V gene. CDR3 DNA sequence: TGTGCCAGCAACCTCCGGGGAGGTGATCAGCCCCAGCATTTT. Its protein product is CASNLRGGDQPQHF.

This chain links TRBV29-1 with TRBJ2-7, with D possibly being TRBD1 (5 bases). This CDR3 has 13 amino acids. Trimming took 6 bases from V and 1 from J, leaving 13 bases between them. In germline, CDR1 is SQVTM, CDR2 ANQGSEA. The CDR3 here is CSVIQVLSYEQYF. Here the CDR3 DNA reads TGCAGCGTCATACAGGTCCTTTCCTACGAGCAGTACTTC.

The chain joins TRBV9 to TRBJ1-2; maybe TRBD1 (5 bases). The V gene lost 4 bases and the J gene lost 4 bases, with 11 bases spanning the gap. Germline CDR1 reads SGDLS; CDR2 reads YYNGEE. The CDR3 has 13 residues. CDR3 bases: TGTGCCAGCAGCCTGGGGCAGTTCTATGGCTACACCTTC. Protein product: CASSLGQFYGYTF.

This clone was recorded once. The V gene is TRBV7-9, the J gene TRBJ1-2; weak D call: TRBD1 (6 bases). Germline V lookup: CDR1 SEHNR, CDR2 FQNEAQ (reference sequence). This CDR3 spans 14 amino acids. With 5 bases removed from V and 3 bases from J, the gap between germline ends came to 13 bases. The CDR3, as DNA: TGTGCCAGCAGCCCGACCCACAGGGACTATGGCTACACCTTC. It codes for CASSPTHRDYGYTF.

J is TRBJ2-3 and V is TRBV5-1; possibly TRBD2 for D (6 bases). V was pared by 4 bases and J by 3 bases, with 15 bases between. Per the germline V gene, CDR1 is SGHRS and CDR2 is YFSETQ. This CDR3 is 15 amino acids long. The DNA of the CDR3 is TGCGCCAGCAGCCCCCTAGCGTCGGGGACAGATACGCAGTATTTT. This codes for CASSPLASGTDTQYF.

This clone was seen a single time. V usage is TRBV6-5 and J usage is TRBJ1-2; D is unclear. Germline-derived CDR1 and CDR2 are MNHEY and SVGAGI. This CDR3 is built from 14 residues. Trimming left V 8 bases short and J 2 bases short, with 15 bases between. This chain's CDR3 is CASPPPAENYGYTF. As DNA, the CDR3 is TGTGCCAGCCCTCCCCCCGCTGAGAACTATGGCTACACCTTC.

This clone was counted once. The J gene is TRBJ2-7, the V gene TRBV5-1, with 7 bases matching TRBD1. V was pared by 4 bases and J by 1 base, with 5 bases of the junction left unmatched. The CDR3 spans 14 residues. CDR1 is SGHRS, CDR2 YFSETQ, per germline. The DNA for the CDR3 is TGCGCCAGCAGCACCGAACAGGGGTCCTACGAGCAGTACTTC. This encodes CASSTEQGSYEQYF.

The CDR3 nucleotides read TGCAGTGCTAGAGTCGGGGATACGCAGTATTTT. Protein sequence: CSARVGDTQYF. The chain is built from TRBV20-1 and TRBJ2-3; unclear D gene. The CDR3 length is 11 residues. The V and J ends lost 1 base and 6 bases respectively, with 5 bases between them. Germline V lookup: CDR1 DFQATT, CDR2 SNEGSKA (reference sequence).